Reported below is one T cell receptor beta chain. Its cognate antigen is unknown. Sequenced by immunoSEQ multiplex PCR; TCRdb stores in-frame clones only, minus some. The table has fewer than 35,000 clones, approximately 65% seen once. This specimen comes from a study of vaccination effects on CD4 cells after COVID-19. Study in general: With the ViraFEST assay, the study expanded antigen-specific CD4+ T cells using viral peptide pools, then sequenced them.

Once cultured for 10 days, the cells underwent separation to obtain CD4+ T cells. Recipients of the vaccine had no prior SARS-CoV-2 infection and negative nucleocapsid antibodies. Days 3 and 7 saw half the medium replaced with IL-2 medium. Findings of the study overall: In the late period after vaccination, infection- and vaccine-induced clones contracted markedly.

This CDR3 spans 16 amino acids. Material: CD4+ T cells from PBMCs cultured without peptide, obtained before COVID-19 vaccination. This chain links TRBV21-1 with TRBJ1-2. TRBV21-1 is marked as a pseudogene. The receptor was isolated from a human donor who received a COVID-19 vaccine. Written as DNA, the CDR3 is TGTGCCAGCAGCAAGATTAGAAGGGCCCCCAACTATGGCTACACCTTC. Translated, it gives CASSKIRRAPNYGYTF.